This T cell receptor (beta chain) emerged from a study of response to subunit inactivated influenza vaccine. Findings and limits, study-wide: Each seasonal flu vaccination may recruit only limited new T cells, authors suggested.

This clonotype was picked up a small number of times. Its specificity is not known. MiXCR, run by TCRdb on the RT-PCR reads, gives a single entry per CDR3 protein. The sample records approximately 500,000 distinct CDR3 sequences, about 14% being singletons. The sequences come from PBMCs from blood, collected less than 13 days after vaccination. The receptor was derived from a man over 45 who received an inactivated influenza vaccine.

The CDR3 nucleotides are TGTGCCAGTACCATCAGTCACAACTATGGCTACACCTTC. Translation: CASTISHNYGYTF. The chain couples TRBV19 to TRBJ1-2; D uncertain. Looked up from germline, CDR1 is LNHDA and CDR2 is SQIVND (reference sequence). CDR3 length equals 13 residues. V was shortened by 7 bases and J by 2 bases, with 11 bases between the two germline ends.